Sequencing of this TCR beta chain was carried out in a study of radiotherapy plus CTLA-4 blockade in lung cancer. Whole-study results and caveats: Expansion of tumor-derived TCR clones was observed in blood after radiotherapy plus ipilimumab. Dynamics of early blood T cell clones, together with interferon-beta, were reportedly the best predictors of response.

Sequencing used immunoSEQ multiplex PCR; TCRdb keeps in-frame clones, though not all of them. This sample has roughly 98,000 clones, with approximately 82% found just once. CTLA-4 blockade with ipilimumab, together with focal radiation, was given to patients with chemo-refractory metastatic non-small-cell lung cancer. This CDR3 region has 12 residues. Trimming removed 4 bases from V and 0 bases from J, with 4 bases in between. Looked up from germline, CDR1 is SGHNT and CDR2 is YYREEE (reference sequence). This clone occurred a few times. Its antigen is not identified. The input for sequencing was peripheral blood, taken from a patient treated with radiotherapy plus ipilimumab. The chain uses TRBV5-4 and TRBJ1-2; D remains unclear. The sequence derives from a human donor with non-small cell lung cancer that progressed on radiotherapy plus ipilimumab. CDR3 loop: CASSLTNYGYTF. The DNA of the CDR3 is TGTGCCAGCAGCCTAACTAACTATGGCTACACCTTC.